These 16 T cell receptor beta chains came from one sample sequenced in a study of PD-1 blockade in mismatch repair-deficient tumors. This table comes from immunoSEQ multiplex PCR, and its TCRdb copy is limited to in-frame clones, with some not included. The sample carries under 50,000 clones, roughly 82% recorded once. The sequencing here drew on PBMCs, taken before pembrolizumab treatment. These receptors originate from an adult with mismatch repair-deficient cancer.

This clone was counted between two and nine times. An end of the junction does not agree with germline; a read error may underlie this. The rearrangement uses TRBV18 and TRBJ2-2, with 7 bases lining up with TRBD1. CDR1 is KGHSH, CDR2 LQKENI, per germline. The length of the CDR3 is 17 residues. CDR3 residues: CASSPRQGLGNAGELFF. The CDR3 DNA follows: TGTGCCAGCTCACCTCGACAGGGTTTGGGGAACGCCGGGGAGCTGTTTTTT.

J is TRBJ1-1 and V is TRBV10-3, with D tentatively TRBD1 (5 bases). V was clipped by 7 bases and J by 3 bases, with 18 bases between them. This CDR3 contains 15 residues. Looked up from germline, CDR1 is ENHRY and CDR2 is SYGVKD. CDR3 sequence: CAITPGPPTDTEAFF. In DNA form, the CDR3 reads TGTGCCATCACCCCAGGGCCCCCTACGGACACTGAAGCTTTCTTT.

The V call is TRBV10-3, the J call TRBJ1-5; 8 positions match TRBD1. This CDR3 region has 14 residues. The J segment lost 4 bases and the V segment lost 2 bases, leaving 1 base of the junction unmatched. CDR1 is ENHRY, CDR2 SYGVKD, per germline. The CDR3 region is CAISEDRGNQPQHF. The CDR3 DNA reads TGTGCCATCAGTGAGGACAGGGGAAATCAGCCCCAGCATTTT.

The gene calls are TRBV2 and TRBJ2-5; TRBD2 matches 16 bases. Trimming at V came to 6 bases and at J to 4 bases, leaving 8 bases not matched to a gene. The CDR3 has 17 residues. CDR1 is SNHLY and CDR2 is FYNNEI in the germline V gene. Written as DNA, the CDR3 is TGTGCCAGCAGCCTTAAGGGACTAGCGGGAGGGGGAGAGACCCAGTACTTC. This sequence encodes CASSLKGLAGGGETQYF.

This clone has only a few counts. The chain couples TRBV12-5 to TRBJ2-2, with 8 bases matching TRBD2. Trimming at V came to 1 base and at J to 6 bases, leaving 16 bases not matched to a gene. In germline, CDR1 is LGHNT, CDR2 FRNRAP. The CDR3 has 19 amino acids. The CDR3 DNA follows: TGTGCTAGTGGTTTGGCCGGGGGGGGCGGAACAACAAGGGCCGGGGAGCTGTTTTTT. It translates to CASGLAGGGGTTRAGELFF.

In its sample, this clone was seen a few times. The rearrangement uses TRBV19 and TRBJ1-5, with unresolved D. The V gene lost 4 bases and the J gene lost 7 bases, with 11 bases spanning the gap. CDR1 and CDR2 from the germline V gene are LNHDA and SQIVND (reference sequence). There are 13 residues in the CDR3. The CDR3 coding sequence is TGTGCCAGTAGTACCATCCTGAGGCAGCCCCAGCATTTT. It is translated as CASSTILRQPQHF.

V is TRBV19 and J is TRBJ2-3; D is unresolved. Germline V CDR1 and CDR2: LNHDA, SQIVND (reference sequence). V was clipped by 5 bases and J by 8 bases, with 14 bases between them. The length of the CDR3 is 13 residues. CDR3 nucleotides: TGTGCCAGTAGTCCTCCCCCCGGCAGTACGCAGTATTTT. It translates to CASSPPPGSTQYF.

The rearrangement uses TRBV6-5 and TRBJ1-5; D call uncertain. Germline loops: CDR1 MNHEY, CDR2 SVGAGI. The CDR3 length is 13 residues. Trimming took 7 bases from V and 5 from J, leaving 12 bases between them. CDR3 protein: CASTGRGDQPQHF. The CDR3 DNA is TGTGCCAGCACGGGTCGTGGGGATCAGCCCCAGCATTTT.

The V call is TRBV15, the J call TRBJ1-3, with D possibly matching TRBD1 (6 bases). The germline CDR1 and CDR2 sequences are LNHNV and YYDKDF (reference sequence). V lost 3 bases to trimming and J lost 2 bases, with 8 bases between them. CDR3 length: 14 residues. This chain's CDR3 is CATSRGAAGNTIYF. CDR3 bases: TGTGCCACCAGCAGGGGGGCGGCTGGAAACACCATATATTTT. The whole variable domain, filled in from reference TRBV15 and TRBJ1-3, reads DAMVIQNPRYQVTQFGKPVTLSCSQTLNHNVMYWYQQKSSQAPKLLFHYYDKDFNNEADTPDNFQSRRPNTSFCFLDIRSPGLGDTAMYLCATSRGAAGNTIYFGEGSWLTVV.

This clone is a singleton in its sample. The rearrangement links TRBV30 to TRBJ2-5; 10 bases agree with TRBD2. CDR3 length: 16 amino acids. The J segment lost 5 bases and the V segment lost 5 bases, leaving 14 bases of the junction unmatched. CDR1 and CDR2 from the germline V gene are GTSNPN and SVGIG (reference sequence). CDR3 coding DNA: TGTGCCTGGGTCCCTGCTTTCGGAGCGGGAGGGGAGACCCAGTACTTC. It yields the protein CAWVPAFGAGGETQYF.

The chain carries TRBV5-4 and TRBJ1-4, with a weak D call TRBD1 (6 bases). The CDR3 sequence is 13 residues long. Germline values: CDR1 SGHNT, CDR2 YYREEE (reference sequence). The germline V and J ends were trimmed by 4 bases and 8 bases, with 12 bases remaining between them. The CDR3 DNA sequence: TGTGCCAGCAGCCCGGGACATCGGGAAAAACTGTTTTTT. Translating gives CASSPGHREKLFF.

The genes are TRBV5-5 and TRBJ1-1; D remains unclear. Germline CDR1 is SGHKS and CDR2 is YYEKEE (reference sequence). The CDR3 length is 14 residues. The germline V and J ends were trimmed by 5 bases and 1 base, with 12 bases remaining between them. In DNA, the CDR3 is TGTGCCAGCAGGGATTTGGGAGAGAACACTGAAGCTTTCTTT. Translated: CASRDLGENTEAFF.

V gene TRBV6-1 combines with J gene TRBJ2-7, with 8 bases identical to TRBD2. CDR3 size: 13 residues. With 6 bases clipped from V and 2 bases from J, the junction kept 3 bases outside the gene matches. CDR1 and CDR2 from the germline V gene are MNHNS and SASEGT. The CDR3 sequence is CASSSGGTYEQYF. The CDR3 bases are TGTGCCAGCAGCTCGGGGGGGACCTACGAGCAGTACTTC.

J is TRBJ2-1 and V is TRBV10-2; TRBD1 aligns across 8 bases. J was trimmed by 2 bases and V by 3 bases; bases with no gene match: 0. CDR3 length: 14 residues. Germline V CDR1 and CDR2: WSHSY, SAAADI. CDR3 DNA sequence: TGCGCCAGCAGTGAACAGGGGGCCTACAATGAGCAGTTCTTC. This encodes CASSEQGAYNEQFF.

The CDR3: CASSLGVGKPYEQYF. The CDR3 DNA reads TGTGCCAGCAGCTTAGGCGTAGGGAAACCCTACGAGCAGTACTTC. The chain carries TRBV13 and TRBJ2-7; no definite D call. Germline V gene lookup returns CDR1 PRHDT and CDR2 FYEKMQ (reference sequence). The ends were cut back, 0 bases at V and 2 bases at J, with 11 bases in the middle. The CDR3 spans 15 residues.

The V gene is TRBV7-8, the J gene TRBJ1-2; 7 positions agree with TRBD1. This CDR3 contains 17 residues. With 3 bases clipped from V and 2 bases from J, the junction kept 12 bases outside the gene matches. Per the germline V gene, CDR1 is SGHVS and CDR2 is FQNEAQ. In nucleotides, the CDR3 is TGTGCCAGCAGCTTTAAATGGGACAGCCAGACAAACTATGGCTACACCTTC. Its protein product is CASSFKWDSQTNYGYTF.